The subject of this entry is one T cell receptor (beta chain). This sample stems from a study of somatic mutations in cytotoxic T cells in rheumatoid arthritis. Profiled with immunoSEQ multiplex PCR; TCRdb holds only in-frame clones, not every one. Of 13,000 to 15,000 clones in the sample, around nine tenths were seen once. The CDR3 totals 12 residues. The germline V gene encodes CDR1 SNHLY and CDR2 FYNNEI. Trimming removed 10 bases at V and 0 bases at J, with 9 bases between. Material for sequencing was CD4+ T cells sorted from blood. The receptor was derived from a man in his sixties or seventies with rheumatoid arthritis. The chain is built from TRBV2 and TRBJ2-5, with a possible D match to TRBD1 (6 bases). The CDR3 is CATRQDQETQYF. In DNA, the CDR3 is TGTGCCACCCGACAGGACCAAGAGACCCAGTACTTC.